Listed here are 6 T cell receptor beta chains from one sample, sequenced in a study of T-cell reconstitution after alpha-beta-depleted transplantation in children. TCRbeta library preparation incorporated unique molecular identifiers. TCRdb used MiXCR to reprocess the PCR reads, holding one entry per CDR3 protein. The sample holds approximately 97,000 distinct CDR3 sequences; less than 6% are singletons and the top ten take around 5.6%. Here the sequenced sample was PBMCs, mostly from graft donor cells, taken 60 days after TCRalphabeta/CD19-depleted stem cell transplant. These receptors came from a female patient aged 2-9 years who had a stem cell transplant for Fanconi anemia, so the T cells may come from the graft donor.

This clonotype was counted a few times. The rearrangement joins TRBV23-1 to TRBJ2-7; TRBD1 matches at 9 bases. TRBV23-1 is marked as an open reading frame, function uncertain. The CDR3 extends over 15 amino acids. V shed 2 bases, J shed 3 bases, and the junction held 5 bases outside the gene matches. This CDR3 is CASSQPGQGRYEQYF. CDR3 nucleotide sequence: TGCGCCAGCAGTCAACCGGGACAGGGTCGCTACGAGCAGTACTTC.

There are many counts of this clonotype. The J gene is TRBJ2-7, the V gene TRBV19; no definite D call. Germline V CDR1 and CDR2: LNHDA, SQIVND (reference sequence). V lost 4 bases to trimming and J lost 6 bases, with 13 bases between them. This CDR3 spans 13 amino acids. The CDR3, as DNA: TGTGCCAGTAGTACCGGATGGCTGACCGAGCAGTACTTC. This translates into CASSTGWLTEQYF.

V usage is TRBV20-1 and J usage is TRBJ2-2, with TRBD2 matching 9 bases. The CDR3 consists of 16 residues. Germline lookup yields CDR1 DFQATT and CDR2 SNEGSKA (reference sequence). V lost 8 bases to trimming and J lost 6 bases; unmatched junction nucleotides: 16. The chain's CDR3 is CSSKGRGGRFSGELFF. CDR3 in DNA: TGCAGTAGTAAGGGGCGGGGGGGCCGGTTCTCCGGGGAGCTGTTTTTT.

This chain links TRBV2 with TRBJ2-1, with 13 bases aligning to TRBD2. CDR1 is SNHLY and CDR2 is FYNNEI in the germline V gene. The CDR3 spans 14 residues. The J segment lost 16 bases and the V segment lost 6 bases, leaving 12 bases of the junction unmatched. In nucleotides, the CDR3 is TGTGCCAGCAGCCTACTAGCGGGGGGGCAAAAGCGATTCTTC. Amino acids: CASSLLAGGQKRFF. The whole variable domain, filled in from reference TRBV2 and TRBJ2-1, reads EPEVTQTPSHQVTQMGQEVILRCVPISNHLYFYWYRQILGQKVEFLVSFYNNEISEKSEIFDDQFSVERPDGSNFTLKIRSTKLEDSAMYFCASSLLAGGQKRFFGPGTRLTVL.

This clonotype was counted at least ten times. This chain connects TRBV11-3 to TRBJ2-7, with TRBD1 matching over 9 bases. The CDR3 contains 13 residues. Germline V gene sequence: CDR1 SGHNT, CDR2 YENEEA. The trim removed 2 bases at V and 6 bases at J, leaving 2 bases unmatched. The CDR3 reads CASSLNRGREQYF. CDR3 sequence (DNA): TGTGCCAGCAGCTTAAACAGGGGGCGCGAGCAGTACTTC.

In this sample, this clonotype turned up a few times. The CDR3 spells CSAPKPEGRSMNTEAFF. The CDR3 region has the DNA TGCAGTGCTCCCAAACCGGAAGGTCGAAGTATGAACACTGAAGCTTTCTTT. The chain links TRBV20-1 to TRBJ1-1; D not certain. This CDR3 has 17 residues. Germline V gene lookup returns CDR1 DFQATT and CDR2 SNEGSKA (reference sequence). The V and J ends lost 5 bases and 0 bases respectively, with 22 bases between them.